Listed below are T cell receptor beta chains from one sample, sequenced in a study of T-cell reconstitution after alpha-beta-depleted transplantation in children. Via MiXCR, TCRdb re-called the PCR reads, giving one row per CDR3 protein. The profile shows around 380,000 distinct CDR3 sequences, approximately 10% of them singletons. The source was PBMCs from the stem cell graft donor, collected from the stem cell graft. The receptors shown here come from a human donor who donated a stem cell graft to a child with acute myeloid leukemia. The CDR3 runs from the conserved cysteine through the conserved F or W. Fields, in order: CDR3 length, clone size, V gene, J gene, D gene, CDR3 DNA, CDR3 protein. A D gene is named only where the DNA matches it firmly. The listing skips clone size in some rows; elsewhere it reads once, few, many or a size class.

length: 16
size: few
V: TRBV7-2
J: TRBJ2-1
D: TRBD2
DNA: TGTGCCAGCAGCGTTACTAGCGGGGACTCCTACAATGAGCAGTTCTTC
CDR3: CASSVTSGDSYNEQFF

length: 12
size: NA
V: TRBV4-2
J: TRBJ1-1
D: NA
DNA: TGTGCCAGCAGCCGTGAGGACACTGAAGCTTTCTTT
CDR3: CASSREDTEAFF

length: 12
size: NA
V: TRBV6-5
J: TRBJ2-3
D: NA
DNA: TGTGCCAGCTTACTGCCGCCAGATACGCAGTATTTT
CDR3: CASLLPPDTQYF

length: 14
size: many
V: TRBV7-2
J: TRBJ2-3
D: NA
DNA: TGTGCCAGCAGCTTAGAAGTGAGCACAGATACGCAGTATTTT
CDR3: CASSLEVSTDTQYF

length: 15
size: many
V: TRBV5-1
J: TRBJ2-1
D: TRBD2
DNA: TGTGCCAGCAGTCGGACTAGCGGGTCCTACAATGAGCAGTTCTTC
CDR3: CASSRTSGSYNEQFF

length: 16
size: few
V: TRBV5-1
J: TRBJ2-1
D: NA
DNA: TGCGCCAGCAGCTTACCCCAGGGAGATGCGGGTAATGAGCAGTTCTTC
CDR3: CASSLPQGDAGNEQFF

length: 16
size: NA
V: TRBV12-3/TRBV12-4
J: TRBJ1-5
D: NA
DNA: TGTGCCAGCAGTTTAGCTGGATGGGGTGGCAATCAGCCCCAGCATTTT
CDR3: CASSLAGWGGNQPQHF

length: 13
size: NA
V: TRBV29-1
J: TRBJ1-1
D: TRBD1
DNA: TGCAGCGGGGACAGGGTGATGAACACTGAAGCTTTCTTT
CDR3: CSGDRVMNTEAFF

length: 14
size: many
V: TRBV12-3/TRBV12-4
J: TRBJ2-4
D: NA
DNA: TGTGCCAGCAGTCAGTGGACGGGCAAAAACATTCAGTACTTC
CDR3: CASSQWTGKNIQYF

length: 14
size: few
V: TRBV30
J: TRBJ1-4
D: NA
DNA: TGTGCCTGGAAATTCGGGGGCGCATCTGAAAAACTGTTTTTT
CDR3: CAWKFGGASEKLFF

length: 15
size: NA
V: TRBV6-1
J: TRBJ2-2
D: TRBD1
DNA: TGTGCCAGCAGTCCACAGGGGGTGTACACCGGGGAGCTGTTTTTT
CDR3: CASSPQGVYTGELFF

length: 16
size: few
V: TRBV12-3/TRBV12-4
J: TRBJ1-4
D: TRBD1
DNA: TGTGCCAGCAGCCTGGACAGGGTTTATGGTAATGAAAAACTGTTTTTT
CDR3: CASSLDRVYGNEKLFF

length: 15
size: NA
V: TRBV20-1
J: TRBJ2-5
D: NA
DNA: TGCAGTGCTGGCCGAAGGAGGGGGCGACAAGAGACCCAGTACTTC
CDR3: CSAGRRRGRQETQYF

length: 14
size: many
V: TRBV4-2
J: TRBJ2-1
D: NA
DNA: TGTGCCAGCAGCCCTTTGGCAGGGAAGAGTGAGCAGTTCTTC
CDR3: CASSPLAGKSEQFF

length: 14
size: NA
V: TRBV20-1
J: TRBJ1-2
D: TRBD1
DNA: TGCAGTACAAACAGGGGGCCCACGGGCTATGGCTACACCTTC
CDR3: CSTNRGPTGYGYTF

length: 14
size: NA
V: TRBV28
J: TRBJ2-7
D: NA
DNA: TGTGCCAGCAGCCCCCCGGCAGACTCCTACGAGCAGTACTTC
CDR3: CASSPPADSYEQYF

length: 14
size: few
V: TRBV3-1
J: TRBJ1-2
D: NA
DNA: TGTGCCAGCAGCCAAGTGTCGAGCAACTATGACTACACCTTC
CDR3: CASSQVSSNYDYTF

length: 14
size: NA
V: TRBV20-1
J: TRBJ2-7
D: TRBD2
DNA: TGCAGTGCTAGAGATAGCGGGAGGAGCGACGAGCAGTACTTC
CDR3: CSARDSGRSDEQYF

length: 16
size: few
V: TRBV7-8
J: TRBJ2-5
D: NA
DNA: TGTGCCAGCAGCTTAGGGGGGGCCGGGCGCGGAGAGACCCAGTACTTC
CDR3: CASSLGGAGRGETQYF

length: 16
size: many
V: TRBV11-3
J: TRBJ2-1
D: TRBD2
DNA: TGTGCCAGCAGCTTAGGTGCTAGCGGTTCCTACAATGAGCAGTTCTTC
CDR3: CASSLGASGSYNEQFF

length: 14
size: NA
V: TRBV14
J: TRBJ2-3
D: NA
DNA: TGTGCCAGCAGCCGGTATGGCGGGACAGATACGCAGTATTTT
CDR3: CASSRYGGTDTQYF

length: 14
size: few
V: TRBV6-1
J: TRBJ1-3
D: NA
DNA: TGTGCCAGCAGGATGGGTTTCTCTGGAAACACCATATATTTT
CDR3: CASRMGFSGNTIYF

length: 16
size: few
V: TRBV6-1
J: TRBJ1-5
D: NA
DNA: TGTGCCAGCAGTGAAGGAGCGACGGGGTCCCGTCAGCCCCAGCATTTT
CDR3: CASSEGATGSRQPQHF

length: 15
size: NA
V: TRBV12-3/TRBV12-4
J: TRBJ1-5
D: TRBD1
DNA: TGTGCCAGCAGTTTCCGGACAGGTATAAATCAGCCCCAGCATTTT
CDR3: CASSFRTGINQPQHF

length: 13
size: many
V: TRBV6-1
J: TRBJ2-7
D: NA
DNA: TGTGCCAGCGGCCCTGGGAAGACCTACGAGCAGTACTTC
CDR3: CASGPGKTYEQYF

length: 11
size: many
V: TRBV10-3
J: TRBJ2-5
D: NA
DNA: TGTGCCATCAGTGAGCAAGAGACCCAGTACTTC
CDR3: CAISEQETQYF

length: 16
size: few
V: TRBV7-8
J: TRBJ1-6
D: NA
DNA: TGTGCCAGCAGCTTAGGCTTACAAGGGGTCAGCTCACCCCTCCACTTT
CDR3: CASSLGLQGVSSPLHF

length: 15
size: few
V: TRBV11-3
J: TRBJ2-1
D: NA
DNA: TGTGCCAGCAGCTTAGCTAGAACGCCCTACAATGAGCAGTTCTTC
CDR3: CASSLARTPYNEQFF

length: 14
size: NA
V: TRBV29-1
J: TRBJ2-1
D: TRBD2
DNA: TGCAGCGTTCCTTTCCCTAGCGGAGACAATGAGCAGTTCTTC
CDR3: CSVPFPSGDNEQFF

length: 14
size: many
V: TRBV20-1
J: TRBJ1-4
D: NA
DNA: TGCAGTGCTAGAGTGGCATCGGGTGTTGAAAAACTGTTTTTT
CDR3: CSARVASGVEKLFF

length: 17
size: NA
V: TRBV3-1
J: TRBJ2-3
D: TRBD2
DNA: TGTGCCACCTGCAAAGATAAGACTAGCGGGGCCACAGATACGCAGTATTTT
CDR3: CATCKDKTSGATDTQYF

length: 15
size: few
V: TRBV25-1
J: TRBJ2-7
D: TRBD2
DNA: TGTGCCAGCAGTGAACCGGGAGCGGGAAACGGCGAGCAGTACTTC
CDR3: CASSEPGAGNGEQYF

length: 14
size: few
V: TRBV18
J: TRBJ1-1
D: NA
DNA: TGTGCCAGCTCACCCCCTCTAGGAGACACTGAAGCTTTCTTT
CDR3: CASSPPLGDTEAFF

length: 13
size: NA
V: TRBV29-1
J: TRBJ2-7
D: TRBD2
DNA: TGCAGCGTTAGCAGCGGGATATACTACGAGCAGTACTTC
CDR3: CSVSSGIYYEQYF

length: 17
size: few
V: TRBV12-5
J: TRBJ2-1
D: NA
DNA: TGTGCTAGTGGTTTGTCCCCGACCCTAGGCTCCTACAATGAGCAGTTCTTC
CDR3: CASGLSPTLGSYNEQFF

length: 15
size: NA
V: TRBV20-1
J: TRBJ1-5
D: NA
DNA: TGCAGTGCTAGAGATATGGCAGCAAGCAATCAGCCCCAGCATTTT
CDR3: CSARDMAASNQPQHF

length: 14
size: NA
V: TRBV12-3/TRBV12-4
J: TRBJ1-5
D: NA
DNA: TGTGCCAGCAGTTGGGGTCACGGCAATCAGCCCCAGCATTTT
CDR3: CASSWGHGNQPQHF

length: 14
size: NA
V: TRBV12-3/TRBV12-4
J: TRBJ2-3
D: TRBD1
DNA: TGTGCCAGCGGGAATACAGGGGGGTCAGATACGCAGTATTTT
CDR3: CASGNTGGSDTQYF

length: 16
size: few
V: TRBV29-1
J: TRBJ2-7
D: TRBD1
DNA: TGCAGCGTTGAAGATCCCGACAGGGGCGACTCCTACGAGCAGTACTTC
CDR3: CSVEDPDRGDSYEQYF

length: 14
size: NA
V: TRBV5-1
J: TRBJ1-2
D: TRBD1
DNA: TGCGCCAGCAGCATATTGGACAGGGGAAATGGCTACACCTTC
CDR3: CASSILDRGNGYTF

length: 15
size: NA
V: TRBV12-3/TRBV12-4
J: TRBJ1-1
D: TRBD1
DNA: TGTGCCAGCACCAACTTCAGGGGGCTGGGCACTGAAGCTTTCTTT
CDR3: CASTNFRGLGTEAFF

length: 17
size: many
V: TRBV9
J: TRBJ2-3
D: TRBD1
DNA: TGTGCCAGCAGCGTAGGAACGGGACAGGGCGCCGCAGATACGCAGTATTTT
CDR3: CASSVGTGQGAADTQYF

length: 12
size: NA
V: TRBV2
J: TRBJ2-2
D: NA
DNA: TGTGCACAAGAGGGAGCCCCCGGGGAGCTGTTTTTT
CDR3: CAQEGAPGELFF

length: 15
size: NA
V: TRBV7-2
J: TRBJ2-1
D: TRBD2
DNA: TGTGCCAGCAGCTTAGCCGCTAGCGGAGGACGTGAGCAGTTCTTC
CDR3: CASSLAASGGREQFF

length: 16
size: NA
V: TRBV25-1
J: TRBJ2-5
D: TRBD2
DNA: TGTGCCAGCCGCGCCCAAATAGCGGGAGCGGGAGAGACCCAGTACTTC
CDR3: CASRAQIAGAGETQYF

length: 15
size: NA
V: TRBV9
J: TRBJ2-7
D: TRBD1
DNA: TGTGCCAGCAGCGGGACAGGGGGCGCGGTCGGCGAGCAGTACTTC
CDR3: CASSGTGGAVGEQYF

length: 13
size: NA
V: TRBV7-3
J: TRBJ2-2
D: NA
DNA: TGTGCCAGCAGGTCGAGGTTGGGCGGGGAGCTGTTTTTT
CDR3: CASRSRLGGELFF

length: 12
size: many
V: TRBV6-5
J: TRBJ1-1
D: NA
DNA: TGTGCCAGCAGTTGGGGGAACACTGAAGCTTTCTTT
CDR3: CASSWGNTEAFF

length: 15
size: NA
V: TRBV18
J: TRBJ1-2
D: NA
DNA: TGTGCCAGCTCACCTACCGGCGGGGAAAACTATGGCTACACCTTC
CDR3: CASSPTGGENYGYTF

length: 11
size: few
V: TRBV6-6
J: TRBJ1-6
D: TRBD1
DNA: TGTGCCAGCAGCCACAGGGGAAACTTCCACTTT
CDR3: CASSHRGNFHF

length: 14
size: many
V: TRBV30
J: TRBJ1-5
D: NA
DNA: TGTGCCTGGAGTATCGGACAGTTCAATCAGCCCCAGCATTTT
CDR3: CAWSIGQFNQPQHF

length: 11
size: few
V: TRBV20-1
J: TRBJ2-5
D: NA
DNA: TGCAGTGCTAAGACCCTAGTCGCCCAGTACTTC
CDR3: CSAKTLVAQYF

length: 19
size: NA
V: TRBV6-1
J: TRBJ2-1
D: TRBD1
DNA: TGTGCCAGCAGTCCTTCCTTTTTCCTCAGGGACAGGGGTGGCAATGAGCAGTTCTTC
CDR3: CASSPSFFLRDRGGNEQFF

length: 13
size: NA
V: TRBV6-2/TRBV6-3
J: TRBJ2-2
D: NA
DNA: TGTGCCAGCAGCCCCGCTGGTACCGGGGAGCTGTTTTTT
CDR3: CASSPAGTGELFF